The 14 T cell receptor beta chains in this list originate from one sample, sequenced in a study of early T cells in non-severe SARS-CoV-2 infection. MiXCR, applied by TCRdb to the 5' RACE reads, yields one record per CDR3 protein. Of roughly 40,000 distinct CDR3 sequences listed, roughly 4.3% were seen once; the top ten hold around 4.7%. Sequencing used whole blood. The receptors were gathered from an adult who was a healthcare worker with PCR-confirmed SARS-CoV-2 infection or an uninfected control (not recorded which).

The chain joins TRBV6-6 to TRBJ1-5; TRBD1 matches 9 bases. Losses at the gene ends were 6 bases for V and 0 bases for J; bases not matched to a gene: 12. This CDR3 has 18 residues. The germline V gene has CDR1 MNHNY and CDR2 SVGAGI (reference sequence). The CDR3 DNA sequence: TGTGCCAGCAGATCGGGACAGGGCATTTCAAATAGCAATCAGCCCCAGCATTTT. It encodes CASRSGQGISNSNQPQHF.

In its sample, this clonotype was seen many times. The chain has TRBV6-5 and TRBJ2-1; D is perhaps TRBD2 (6 bases). The length of the CDR3 is 15 residues. Trimming left V 8 bases short and J 5 bases short, with 19 bases between. Germline V gene lookup returns CDR1 MNHEY and CDR2 SVGAGI. CDR3 in amino acids: CASRGVRSNNNEQFF. The CDR3 DNA sequence: TGTGCCAGCCGCGGGGTTCGGAGTAACAACAATGAGCAGTTCTTC.

This clonotype was recorded many times. The V call is TRBV4-1, the J call TRBJ1-4; a weak D match, TRBD1 (5 bases). This CDR3 region has 16 residues. Germline assignment: CDR1 MGHRA and CDR2 YSYEKL. Trimming shortened V by 2 bases and J by 2 bases, and 12 bases separated the two germline ends. In DNA, the CDR3 is TGCGCCAGCAGCCAACAGGGTACTGCTACTAATGAAAAACTGTTTTTT. Its protein is CASSQQGTATNEKLFF.

The J gene is TRBJ1-6, the V gene TRBV24-1, with 7 bases lining up with TRBD1. This CDR3 is built from 16 residues. Germline-derived CDR1 and CDR2 are KGHDR and SFDVKD. J lost 10 bases, V lost 11 bases, and 19 bases had no gene match. The CDR3 sequence: CAICPADRSARSPLHF. DNA for the CDR3: TGTGCCATCTGCCCCGCGGACAGGTCGGCCCGGTCACCCCTCCACTTT.

This clonotype showed up many times. This chain uses TRBV11-2 with TRBJ2-1; D remains unclear. Per the germline V gene, CDR1 is SGHAT and CDR2 is FQNNGV. The V end lost 5 bases, the J end lost 6 bases, and 17 bases lay between the germline ends. This CDR3 comprises 15 residues. The chain's CDR3 is CASSAHVGVSNEQFF. In DNA, the CDR3 is TGTGCCAGCAGCGCCCATGTTGGGGTTTCCAATGAGCAGTTCTTC.

This clonotype has just a few counts. The chain combines TRBV3-1 with TRBJ1-3; D is unclear. V lost 3 bases to trimming and J lost 3 bases, with 9 bases between them. The germline gives CDR1 LGHDT, CDR2 YNNKEL (reference sequence). This CDR3 contains 14 residues. The CDR3 bases are TGTGCCAGCAGCCAGGACGTTAGTGGAAACACCATATATTTT. Amino acid sequence: CASSQDVSGNTIYF.

The count of this clonotype is one. Sequence at one end of the junction differs from germline and may be a read error. The genes are TRBV7-6 and TRBJ2-2; D gene uncertain. This CDR3 contains 13 residues. Germline V gene lookup returns CDR1 SGHVS and CDR2 FNYEAQ. CDR3 residues: CSSSLGPYGELFF. CDR3 bases: TGTTCCAGCAGCTTAGGTCCATACGGGGAGCTGTTTTTT.

Only a few counts were recorded for this clonotype. This chain uses TRBV30 with TRBJ1-1; D remains unclear. Germline V gene lookup returns CDR1 GTSNPN and CDR2 SVGIG (reference sequence). There are 14 residues in the CDR3. Trimming shortened V by 3 bases and J by 1 base, and 12 bases separated the two germline ends. CDR3 residues: CAWSGMGRNTEAFF. CDR3 nucleotides: TGTGCCTGGAGCGGTATGGGCAGGAACACTGAAGCTTTCTTT.

The chain is built from TRBV3-2 and TRBJ2-1; the D call TRBD1 from the table was never checked on the DNA. TRBV3-2 is termed a pseudogene. The length of the CDR3 is 14 residues. As DNA, the CDR3 is TGTGCCAGCAGGAAACAGGGGGCGCTGGATGAGCAGTTCTTC. Its translation is CASRKQGALDEQFF.

The sample holds a few counts of this clonotype. This chain links TRBV27 with TRBJ1-6, with a weak D call TRBD1 (5 bases). Germline CDR1 and CDR2: MNHEY and SMNVEV (reference sequence). CDR3 length: 17 amino acids. With 2 bases removed from V and 9 bases from J, the gap between germline ends came to 20 bases. CDR3 residues: CASSLEYGRQKGSPLHF. Here the CDR3 DNA reads TGTGCCAGCAGTTTAGAGTATGGCCGACAGAAGGGTTCACCCCTCCACTTT.

This clonotype showed up many times. The rearrangement uses TRBV28 and TRBJ2-1, with 9 bases matching TRBD2. This CDR3 spans 15 amino acids. Germline CDR1 reads MDHEN; CDR2 reads SYDVKM. V shed 3 bases, J shed 9 bases, and the junction held 9 bases outside the gene matches. The CDR3, as DNA: TGTGCCAGCAGTTTTCCGGGACTAGCATCGACTGAGCAGTTCTTC. It encodes CASSFPGLASTEQFF.

In this sample, this clonotype turned up many times. The rearrangement links TRBV14 to TRBJ2-1; possibly TRBD2 for D (5 bases). Germline assignment: CDR1 SGHDN and CDR2 FVKESK. The length of the CDR3 is 16 residues. V lost 4 bases and J lost 0, with 13 bases in between. CDR3 nucleotide sequence: TGTGCCAGCAGCCCACCGACTGGGAGCTCCTACAATGAGCAGTTCTTC. The encoded protein is CASSPPTGSSYNEQFF.

This clonotype was observed at least ten times. The genes are TRBV12-3 or TRBV12-4 and TRBJ1-2; a weak D match, TRBD1 (6 bases). V was clipped by 4 bases and J by 8 bases, with 11 bases between them. This CDR3 contains 12 residues. Here the CDR3 reads CASSWTDSGYTF. For the CDR3, the DNA is TGTGCCAGCAGTTGGACAGATTCCGGCTACACCTTC.

This clonotype was detected many times. V gene TRBV2 combines with J gene TRBJ1-1; D is unclear. The germline V gene has CDR1 SNHLY and CDR2 FYNNEI. The ends were cut back, 1 base at V and 1 base at J, with 4 bases in the middle. The CDR3 consists of 13 residues. CDR3 amino acids: CASSEGRNTEAFF. Here the CDR3 DNA reads TGTGCCAGCAGTGAAGGCAGGAACACTGAAGCTTTCTTT.